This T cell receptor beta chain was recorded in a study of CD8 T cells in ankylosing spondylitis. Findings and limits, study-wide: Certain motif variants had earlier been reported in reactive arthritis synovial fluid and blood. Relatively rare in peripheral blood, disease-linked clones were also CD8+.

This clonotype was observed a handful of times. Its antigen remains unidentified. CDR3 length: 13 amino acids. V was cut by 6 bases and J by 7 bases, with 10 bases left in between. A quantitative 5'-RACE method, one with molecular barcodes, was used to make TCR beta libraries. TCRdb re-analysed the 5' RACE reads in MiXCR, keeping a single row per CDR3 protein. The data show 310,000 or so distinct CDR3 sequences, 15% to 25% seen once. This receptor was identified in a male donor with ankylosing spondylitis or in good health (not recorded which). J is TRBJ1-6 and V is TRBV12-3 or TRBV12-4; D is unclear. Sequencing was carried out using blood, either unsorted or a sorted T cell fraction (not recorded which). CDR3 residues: CASSPDANSPLHF. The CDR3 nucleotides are TGTGCCAGCAGCCCGGACGCGAATTCACCCCTCCACTTT.